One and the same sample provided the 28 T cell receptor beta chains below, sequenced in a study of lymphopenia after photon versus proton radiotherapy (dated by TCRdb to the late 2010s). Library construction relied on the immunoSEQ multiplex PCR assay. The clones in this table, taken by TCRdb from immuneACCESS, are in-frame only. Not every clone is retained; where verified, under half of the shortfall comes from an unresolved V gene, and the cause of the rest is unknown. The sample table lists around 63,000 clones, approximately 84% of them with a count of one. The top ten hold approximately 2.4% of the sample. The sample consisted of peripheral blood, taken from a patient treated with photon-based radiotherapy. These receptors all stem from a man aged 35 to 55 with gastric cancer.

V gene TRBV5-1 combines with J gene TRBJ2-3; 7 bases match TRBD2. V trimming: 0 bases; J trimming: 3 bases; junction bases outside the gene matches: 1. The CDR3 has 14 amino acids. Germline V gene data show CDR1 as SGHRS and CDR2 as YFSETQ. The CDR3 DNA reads TGCGCCAGCAGCTTGGGGGAGGGGACAGATACGCAGTATTTT. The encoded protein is CASSLGEGTDTQYF.

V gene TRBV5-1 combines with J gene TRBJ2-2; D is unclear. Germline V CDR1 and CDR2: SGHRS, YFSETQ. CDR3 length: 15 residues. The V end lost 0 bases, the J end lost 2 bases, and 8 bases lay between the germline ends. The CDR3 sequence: CASSLAQTNTGELFF. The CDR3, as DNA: TGCGCCAGCAGCTTGGCTCAAACTAACACCGGGGAGCTGTTTTTT.

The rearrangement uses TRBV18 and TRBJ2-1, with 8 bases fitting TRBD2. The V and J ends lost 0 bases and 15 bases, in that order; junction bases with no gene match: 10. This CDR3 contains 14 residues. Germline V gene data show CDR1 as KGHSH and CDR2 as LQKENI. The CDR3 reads CASSPPSSGTNVFF. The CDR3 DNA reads TGTGCCAGCTCACCACCGAGTAGCGGGACAAACGTGTTCTTC.

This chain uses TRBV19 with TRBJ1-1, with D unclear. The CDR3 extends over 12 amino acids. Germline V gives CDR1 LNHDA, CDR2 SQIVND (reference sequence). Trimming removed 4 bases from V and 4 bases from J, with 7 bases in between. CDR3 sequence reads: CASSTPPTEAFF. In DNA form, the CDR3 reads TGTGCCAGTAGTACGCCACCCACTGAAGCTTTCTTT.

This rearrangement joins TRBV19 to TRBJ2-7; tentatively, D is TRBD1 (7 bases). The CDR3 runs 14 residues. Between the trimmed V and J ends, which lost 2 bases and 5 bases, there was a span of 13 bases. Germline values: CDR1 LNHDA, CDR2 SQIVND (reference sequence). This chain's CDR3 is CASSISGRGDEQYF. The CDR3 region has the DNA TGTGCCAGTAGTATAAGCGGCAGGGGGGACGAGCAGTACTTC.

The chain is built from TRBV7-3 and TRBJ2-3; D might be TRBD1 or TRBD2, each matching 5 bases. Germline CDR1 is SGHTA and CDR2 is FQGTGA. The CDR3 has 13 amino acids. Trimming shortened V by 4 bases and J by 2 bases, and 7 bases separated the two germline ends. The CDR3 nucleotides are TGTGCCAGCAGCTCGGGGACCACAGATACGCAGTATTTT. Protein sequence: CASSSGTTDTQYF.

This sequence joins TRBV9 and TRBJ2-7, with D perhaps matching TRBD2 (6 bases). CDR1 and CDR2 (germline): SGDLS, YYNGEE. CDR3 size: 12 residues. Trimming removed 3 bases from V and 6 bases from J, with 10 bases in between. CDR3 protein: CASSGGDREQYF. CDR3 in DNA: TGTGCCAGCAGCGGGGGGGATCGCGAGCAGTACTTC.

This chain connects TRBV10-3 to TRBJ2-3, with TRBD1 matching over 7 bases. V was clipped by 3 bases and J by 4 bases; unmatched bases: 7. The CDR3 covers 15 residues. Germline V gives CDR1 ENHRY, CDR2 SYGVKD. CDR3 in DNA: TGTGCCATCAGTGACGAGGGGGCTTACCCAGATACGCAGTATTTT. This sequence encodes CAISDEGAYPDTQYF.

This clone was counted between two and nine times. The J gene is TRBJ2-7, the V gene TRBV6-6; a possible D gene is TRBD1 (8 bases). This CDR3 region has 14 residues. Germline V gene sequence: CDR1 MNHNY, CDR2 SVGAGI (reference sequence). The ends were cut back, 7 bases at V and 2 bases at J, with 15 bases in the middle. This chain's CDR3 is CASTDRGGTYEQYF. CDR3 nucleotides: TGTGCCAGCACCGACAGGGGAGGGACCTACGAGCAGTACTTC.

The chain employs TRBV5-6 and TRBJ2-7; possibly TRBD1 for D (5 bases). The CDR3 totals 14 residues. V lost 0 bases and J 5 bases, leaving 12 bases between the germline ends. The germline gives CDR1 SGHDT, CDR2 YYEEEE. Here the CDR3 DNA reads TGTGCCAGCAGCTTGGGCAGGGCTATCGACGAGCAGTACTTC. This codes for CASSLGRAIDEQYF.

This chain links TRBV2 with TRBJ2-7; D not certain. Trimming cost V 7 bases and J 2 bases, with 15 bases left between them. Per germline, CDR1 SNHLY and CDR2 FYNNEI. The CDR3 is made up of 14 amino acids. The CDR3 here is CASTRPLSPYEQYF. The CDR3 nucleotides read TGTGCCAGCACGCGGCCTTTAAGCCCCTACGAGCAGTACTTC.

CDR3 in DNA: TGTGCCAGCAGCACGACAGGGGGGCCATATGGCTACACCTTC. Residues: CASSTTGGPYGYTF. This sequence joins TRBV9 and TRBJ1-2, with 9 bases lining up with TRBD1. Germline V gene data show CDR1 as SGDLS and CDR2 as YYNGEE. Trimming at V came to 4 bases and at J to 5 bases, leaving 6 bases not matched to a gene. This CDR3 contains 14 residues.

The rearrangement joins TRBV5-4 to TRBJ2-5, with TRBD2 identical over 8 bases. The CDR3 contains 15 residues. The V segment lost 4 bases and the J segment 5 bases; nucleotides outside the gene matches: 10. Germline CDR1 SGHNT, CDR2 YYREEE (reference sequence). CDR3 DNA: TGTGCCAGCAGCCCTGCGGGGGGATCCCAGGAGACCCAGTACTTC. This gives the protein CASSPAGGSQETQYF.

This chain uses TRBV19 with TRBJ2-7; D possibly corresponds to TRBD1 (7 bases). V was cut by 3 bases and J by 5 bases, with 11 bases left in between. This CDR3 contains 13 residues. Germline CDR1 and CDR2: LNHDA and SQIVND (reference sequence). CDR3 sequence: CASSMEGADEQYF. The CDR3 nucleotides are TGTGCCAGTAGTATGGAGGGGGCCGACGAGCAGTACTTC.

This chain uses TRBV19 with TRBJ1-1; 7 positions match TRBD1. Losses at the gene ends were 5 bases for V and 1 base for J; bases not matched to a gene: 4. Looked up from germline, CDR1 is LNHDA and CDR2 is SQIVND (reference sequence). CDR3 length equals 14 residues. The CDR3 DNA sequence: TGTGCCAGTAGTTCACAGGGGAAGAACACTGAAGCTTTCTTT. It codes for CASSSQGKNTEAFF.

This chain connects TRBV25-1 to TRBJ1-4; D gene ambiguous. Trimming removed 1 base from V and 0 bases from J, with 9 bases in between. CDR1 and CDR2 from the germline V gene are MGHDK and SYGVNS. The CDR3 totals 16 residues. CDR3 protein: CASSELSSATNEKLFF. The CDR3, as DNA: TGTGCCAGCAGTGAATTGAGTAGTGCAACTAATGAAAAACTGTTTTTT.

CDR3 bases: TGTGCCAGCAGCTTAGAGTTTGGGGCTCGGAACACTGAAGCTTTCTTT. Translating gives CASSLEFGARNTEAFF. V and J are TRBV11-2 and TRBJ1-1; TRBD1 might be the D (5 bases). CDR1 and CDR2 (germline): SGHAT, FQNNGV. With 0 bases removed from V and 1 base from J, the gap between germline ends came to 12 bases. The CDR3 contains 16 residues.

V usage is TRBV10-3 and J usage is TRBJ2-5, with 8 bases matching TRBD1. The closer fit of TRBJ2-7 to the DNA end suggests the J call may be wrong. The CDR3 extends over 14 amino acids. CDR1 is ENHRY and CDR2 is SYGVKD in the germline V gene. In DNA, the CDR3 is TGTGCCATCAGTGAGGGACAGGGACTCTACGAGCAGTACTTC. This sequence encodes CAISEGQGLYEQYF.

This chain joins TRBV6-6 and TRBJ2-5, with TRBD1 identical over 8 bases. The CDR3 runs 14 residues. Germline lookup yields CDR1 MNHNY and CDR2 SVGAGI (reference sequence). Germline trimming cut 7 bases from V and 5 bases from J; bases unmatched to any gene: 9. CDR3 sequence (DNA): TGTGCCAGCACCCTCGACAGGGGTATGGAGACCCAGTACTTC. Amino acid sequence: CASTLDRGMETQYF.

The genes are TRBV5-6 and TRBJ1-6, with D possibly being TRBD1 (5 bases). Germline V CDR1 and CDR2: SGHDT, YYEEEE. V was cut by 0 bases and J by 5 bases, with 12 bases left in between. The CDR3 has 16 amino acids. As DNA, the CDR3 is TGTGCCAGCAGCTTGGGGTGGACAAGAGATAATTCACCCCTCCACTTT. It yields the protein CASSLGWTRDNSPLHF.

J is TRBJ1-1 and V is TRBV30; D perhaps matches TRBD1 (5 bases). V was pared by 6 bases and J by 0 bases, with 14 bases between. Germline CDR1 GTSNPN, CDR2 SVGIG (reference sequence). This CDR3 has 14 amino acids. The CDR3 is CACLSGALNTEAFF. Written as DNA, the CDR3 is TGTGCCTGCCTCTCCGGGGCATTGAACACTGAAGCTTTCTTT.

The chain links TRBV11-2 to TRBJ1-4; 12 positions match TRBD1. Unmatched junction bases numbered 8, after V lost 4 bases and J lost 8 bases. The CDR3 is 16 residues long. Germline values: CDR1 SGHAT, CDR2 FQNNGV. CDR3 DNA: TGTGCCAGCAGCTCCGGGACAGGGGGCAGAATGGAAAAACTGTTTTTT. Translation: CASSSGTGGRMEKLFF.

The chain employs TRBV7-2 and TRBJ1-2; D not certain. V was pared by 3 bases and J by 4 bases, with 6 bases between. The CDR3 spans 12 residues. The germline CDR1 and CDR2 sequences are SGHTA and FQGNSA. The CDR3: CASSFQAYGYTF. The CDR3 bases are TGTGCCAGCAGCTTCCAAGCCTATGGCTACACCTTC.

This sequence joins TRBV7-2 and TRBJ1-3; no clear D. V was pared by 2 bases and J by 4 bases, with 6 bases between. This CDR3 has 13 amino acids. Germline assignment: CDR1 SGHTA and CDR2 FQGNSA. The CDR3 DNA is TGTGCCAGCAGCTTAATAGTGGGAAACACCATATATTTT. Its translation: CASSLIVGNTIYF.

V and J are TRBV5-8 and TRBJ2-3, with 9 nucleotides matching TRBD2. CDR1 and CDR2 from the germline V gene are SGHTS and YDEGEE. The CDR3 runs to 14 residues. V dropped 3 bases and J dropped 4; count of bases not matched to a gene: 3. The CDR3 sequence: CASSWGLAPDTQYF. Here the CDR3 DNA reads TGTGCCAGCAGCTGGGGACTAGCCCCAGATACGCAGTATTTT. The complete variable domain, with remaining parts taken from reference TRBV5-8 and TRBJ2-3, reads EAGVTQSPTHLIKTRGQQATLRCSPISGHTSVYWYQQALGLGLQFLLWYDEGEERNRGNFPPRFSGRQFPNYSSELNVNALELEDSALYLCASSWGLAPDTQYFGPGTRLTVL.

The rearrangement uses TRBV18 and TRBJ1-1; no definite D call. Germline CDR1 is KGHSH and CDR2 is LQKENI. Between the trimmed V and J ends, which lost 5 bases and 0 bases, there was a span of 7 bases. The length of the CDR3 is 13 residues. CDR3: CASSGLMNTEAFF. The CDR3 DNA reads TGTGCCAGCTCAGGCCTGATGAACACTGAAGCTTTCTTT.

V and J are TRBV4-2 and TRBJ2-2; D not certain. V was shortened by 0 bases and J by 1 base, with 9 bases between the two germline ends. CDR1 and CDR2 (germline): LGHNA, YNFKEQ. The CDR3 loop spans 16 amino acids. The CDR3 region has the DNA TGTGCCAGCAGCCAAGAACCAGGCCTGAACACCGGGGAGCTGTTTTTT. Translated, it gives CASSQEPGLNTGELFF.

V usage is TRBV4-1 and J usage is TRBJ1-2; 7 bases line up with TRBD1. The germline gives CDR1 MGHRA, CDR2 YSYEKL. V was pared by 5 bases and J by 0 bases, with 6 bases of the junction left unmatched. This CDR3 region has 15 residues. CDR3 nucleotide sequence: TGCGCCAGCAGCACAGGGGCCCAAGCTAACTATGGCTACACCTTC. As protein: CASSTGAQANYGYTF.